This T cell receptor (beta chain) was sequenced for a study of shared clonotypes between healthy human individuals. V was clipped by 0 bases and J by 9 bases, with 7 bases between them. The germline V gene has CDR1 SGHRS and CDR2 YFSETQ. The CDR3 is 12 amino acids. Sequencing was performed with immunoSEQ multiplex PCR; in TCRdb, only in-frame clones are kept and a portion is missing. The sample yields more than 900,000 clones, around three quarters seen once. The chain recombines TRBV5-1 with TRBJ1-5; D not resolved. The clonotype was recovered from a man between 18 and 35 years old in good health. Some clones in this sample may be carry-over from other donors' samples. The specimen was memory CD4+ T cells from PBMCs. Noted subset: CD45RA-negative fraction. The CDR3 loop reads CASSLGMGPQHF. The CDR3 DNA reads as TGCGCCAGCAGCTTGGGAATGGGGCCCCAGCATTTT. Using reference TRBV5-1 and TRBJ1-5 for the parts outside the CDR3, the full variable domain is KAGVTQTPRYLIKTRGQQVTLSCSPISGHRSVSWYQQTPGQGLQFLFEYFSETQRNKGNFPGRFSGRQFSNSRSEMNVSTLELGDSALYLCASSLGMGPQHFGDGTRLSIL.